The clone carrying this TCR beta chain was observed at least ten times. The antigen is unknown. The record originates from a study of breast tumors, draining lymph nodes, adjacent tissues. V was pared by 2 bases and J by 2 bases, with 16 bases between. CDR3 length equals 17 residues. CDR1 is DFQATT and CDR2 is SNEGSKA in the germline V gene (reference sequence). Breast cancer patients provided tissue from their axillary draining lymph nodes. Broader study findings: Data only fit, rather than demonstrated, lymph node origin of most tumor T cells. Data fit most tumor T cells coming from lymph node, expanding in tumor. Tumor repertoires ranked between lymph nodes and nontumor tissue in diversity, with V and J gene preferences. Luminal-like breast cancer showed significantly greater tumor-nontumor repertoire similarity than basal-like breast cancer did.

TCRdb fed the multiplex PCR reads into MiXCR, producing one record per CDR3 protein. The sample carries 150,000 to 200,000 distinct CDR3 sequences, 30% to 35% recorded once. The sequence came from a female donor with breast cancer. Some clones in this sample may be carry-over from other donors' samples. The chain is built from TRBV20-1 and TRBJ2-6, with D perhaps TRBD1 (5 bases). Material for sequencing was axillary lymph node tissue. Here the CDR3 reads CSARILTEPAGANVLTF. DNA for the CDR3: TGCAGTGCTAGAATACTGACAGAGCCAGCTGGGGCCAACGTCCTGACTTTC.